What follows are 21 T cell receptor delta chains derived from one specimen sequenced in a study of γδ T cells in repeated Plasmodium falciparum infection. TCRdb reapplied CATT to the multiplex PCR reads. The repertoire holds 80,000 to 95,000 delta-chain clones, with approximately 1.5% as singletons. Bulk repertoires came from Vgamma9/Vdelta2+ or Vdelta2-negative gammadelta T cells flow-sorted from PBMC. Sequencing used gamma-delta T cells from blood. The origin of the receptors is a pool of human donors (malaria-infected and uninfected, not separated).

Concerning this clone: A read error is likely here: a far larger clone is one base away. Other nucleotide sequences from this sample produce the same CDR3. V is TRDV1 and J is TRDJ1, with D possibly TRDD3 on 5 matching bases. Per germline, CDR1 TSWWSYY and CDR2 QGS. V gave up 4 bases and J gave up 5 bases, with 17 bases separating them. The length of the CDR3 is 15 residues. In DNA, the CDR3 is TGTGCTCTTGGGGGTGTTTGGGGCCGCTTTGATAAACTCATCTTT. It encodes CALGGVWGRFDKLIF.

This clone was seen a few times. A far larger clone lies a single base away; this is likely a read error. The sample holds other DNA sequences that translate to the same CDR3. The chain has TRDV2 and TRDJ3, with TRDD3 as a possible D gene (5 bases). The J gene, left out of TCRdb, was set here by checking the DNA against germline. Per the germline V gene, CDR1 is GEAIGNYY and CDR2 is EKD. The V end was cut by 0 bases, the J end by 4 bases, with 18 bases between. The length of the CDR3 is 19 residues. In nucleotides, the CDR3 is TGTGCCTGTGACACCATCGGGGGGGCGGGTTCGTGGGACACCCGACAGATGTTTTTC. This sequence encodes CACDTIGGAGSWDTRQMFF.

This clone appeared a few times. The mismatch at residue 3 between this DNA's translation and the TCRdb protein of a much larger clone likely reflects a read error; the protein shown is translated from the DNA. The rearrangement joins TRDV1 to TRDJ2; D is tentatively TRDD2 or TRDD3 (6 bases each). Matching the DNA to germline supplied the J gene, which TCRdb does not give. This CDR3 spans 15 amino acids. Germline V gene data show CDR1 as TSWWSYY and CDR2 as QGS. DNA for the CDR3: TGTGCTCCTGGGGAAGGGCCCTTCCCAACAGCACAACTCTTCTTT. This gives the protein CAPGEGPFPTAQLFF.

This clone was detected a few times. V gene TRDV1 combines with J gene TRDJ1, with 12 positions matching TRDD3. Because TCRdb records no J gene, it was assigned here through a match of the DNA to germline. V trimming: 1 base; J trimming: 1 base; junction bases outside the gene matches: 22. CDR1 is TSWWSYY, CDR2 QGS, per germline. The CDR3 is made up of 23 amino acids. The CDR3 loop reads CALGEPTAPSSTGGYFGTDKLIF. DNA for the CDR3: TGTGCTCTTGGGGAACCCACCGCTCCCTCCTCTACTGGGGGATACTTTGGCACCGATAAACTCATCTTT.

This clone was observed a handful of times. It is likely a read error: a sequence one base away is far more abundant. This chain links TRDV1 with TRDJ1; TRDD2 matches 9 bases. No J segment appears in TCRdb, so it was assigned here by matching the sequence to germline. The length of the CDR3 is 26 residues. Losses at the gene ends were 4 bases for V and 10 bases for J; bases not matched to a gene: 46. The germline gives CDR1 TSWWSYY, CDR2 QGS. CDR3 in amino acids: CALGVPSYGHWPPRLKLEDINGRLIF. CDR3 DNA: TGTGCTCTTGGGGTTCCTTCCTACGGGCACTGGCCTCCCCGCTTGAAGCTTGAGGACATAAACGGGCGACTCATCTTT.

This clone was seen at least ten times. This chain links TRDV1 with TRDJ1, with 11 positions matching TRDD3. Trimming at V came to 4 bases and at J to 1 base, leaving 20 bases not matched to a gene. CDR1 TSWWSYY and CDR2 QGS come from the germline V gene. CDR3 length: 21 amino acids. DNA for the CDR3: TGTGCTCTTGGGGCCCCAACTTCCTCTCTGGGGGATACAGAAGGCACCGATAAACTCATCTTT. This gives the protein CALGAPTSSLGDTEGTDKLIF.

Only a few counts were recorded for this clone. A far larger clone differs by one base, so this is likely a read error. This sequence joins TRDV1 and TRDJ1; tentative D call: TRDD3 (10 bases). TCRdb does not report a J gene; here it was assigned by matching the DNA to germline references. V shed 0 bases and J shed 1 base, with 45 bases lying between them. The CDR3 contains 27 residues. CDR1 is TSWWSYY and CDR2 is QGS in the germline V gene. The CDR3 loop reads CALGELQIPSYAFRGGYDYRLTDKLIF. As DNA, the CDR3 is TGTGCTCTTGGGGAACTTCAAATTCCTTCCTACGCCTTTCGAGGGGGATACGATTACCGACTCACCGATAAACTCATCTTT.

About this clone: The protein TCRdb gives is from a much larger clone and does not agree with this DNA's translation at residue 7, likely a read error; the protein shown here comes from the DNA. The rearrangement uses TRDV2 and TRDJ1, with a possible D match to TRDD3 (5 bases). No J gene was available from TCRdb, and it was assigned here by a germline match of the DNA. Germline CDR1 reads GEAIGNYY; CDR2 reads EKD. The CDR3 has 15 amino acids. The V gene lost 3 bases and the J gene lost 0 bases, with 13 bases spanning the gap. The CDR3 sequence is CACDGARGHTDKLIF. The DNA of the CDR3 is TGTGCCTGTGACGGGGCTAGGGGACACACCGATAAACTCATCTTT.

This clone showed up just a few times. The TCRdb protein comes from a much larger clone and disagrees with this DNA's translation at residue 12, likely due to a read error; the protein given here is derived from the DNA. In nucleotides, the CDR3 is TGTGCCTGTGACACCGTTGAATTACTGGGGGATGCGTCAGACACCGATAAACTCATCTTT. Its protein product is CACDTVELLGDASDTDKLIF. V gene TRDV2 combines with J gene TRDJ1, with 10 bases lining up with TRDD3. The germline gives CDR1 GEAIGNYY, CDR2 EKD. V dropped 0 bases and J dropped 0; count of bases not matched to a gene: 15. This CDR3 region has 20 residues.

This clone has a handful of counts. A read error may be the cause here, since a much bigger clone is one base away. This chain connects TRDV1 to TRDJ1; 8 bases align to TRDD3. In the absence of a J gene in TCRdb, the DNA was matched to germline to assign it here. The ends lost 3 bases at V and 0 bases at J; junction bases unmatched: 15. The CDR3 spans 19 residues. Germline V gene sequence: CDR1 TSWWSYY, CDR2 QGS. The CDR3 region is CALGEISPTGGMNTDKLIF. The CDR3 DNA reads TGTGCTCTTGGGGAGATTTCCCCTACTGGGGGTATGAACACCGATAAACTCATCTTT.

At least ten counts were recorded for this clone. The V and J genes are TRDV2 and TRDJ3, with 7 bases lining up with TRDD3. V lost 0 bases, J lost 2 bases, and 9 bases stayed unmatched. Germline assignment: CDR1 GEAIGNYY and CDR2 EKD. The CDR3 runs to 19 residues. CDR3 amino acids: CACDTGNWGRTWDTRQMFF. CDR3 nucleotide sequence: TGTGCCTGTGACACCGGAAACTGGGGCCGCACCTGGGACACCCGACAGATGTTTTTC.

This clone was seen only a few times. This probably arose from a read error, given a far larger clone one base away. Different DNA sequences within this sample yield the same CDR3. In DNA form, the CDR3 reads TGTGCTCTCAATCAGAAGGCAAACTGGGGGATACGGCCCACTGATAAACTCATCTTT. It is translated as CALNQKANWGIRPTDKLIF. The chain employs TRDV1 and TRDJ1; the match to TRDD3 covers 13 bases. No J gene was available from TCRdb, and it was assigned here by a germline match of the DNA. The ends lost 9 bases at V and 5 bases at J; junction bases unmatched: 21. There are 19 residues in the CDR3. The V gene's germline CDR1 is TSWWSYY and CDR2 QGS.

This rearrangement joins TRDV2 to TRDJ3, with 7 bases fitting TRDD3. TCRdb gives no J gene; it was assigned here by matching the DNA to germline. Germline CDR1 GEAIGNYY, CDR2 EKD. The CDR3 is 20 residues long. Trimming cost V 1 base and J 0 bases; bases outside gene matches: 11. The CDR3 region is CACDTLYWGFSSWDTRQMFF. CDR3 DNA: TGTGCCTGTGACACTCTGTACTGGGGATTCAGCTCCTGGGACACCCGACAGATGTTTTTC.

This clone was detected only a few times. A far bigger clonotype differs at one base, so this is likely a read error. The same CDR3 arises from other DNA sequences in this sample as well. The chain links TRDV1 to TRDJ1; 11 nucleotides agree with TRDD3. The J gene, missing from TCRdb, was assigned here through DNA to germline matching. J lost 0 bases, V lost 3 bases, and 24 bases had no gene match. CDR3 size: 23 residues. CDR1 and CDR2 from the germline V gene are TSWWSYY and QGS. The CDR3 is CALGEVGLPHYWGIGSYTDKLIF. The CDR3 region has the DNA TGTGCTCTTGGGGAGGTCGGCCTCCCCCATTACTGGGGGATAGGTTCGTACACCGATAAACTCATCTTT.

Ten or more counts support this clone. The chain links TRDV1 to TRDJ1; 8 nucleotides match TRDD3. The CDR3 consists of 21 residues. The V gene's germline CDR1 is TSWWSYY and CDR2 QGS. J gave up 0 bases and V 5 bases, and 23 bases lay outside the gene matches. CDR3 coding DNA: TGTGCTCTTGGGCGTTGTGTCCCTAAATACTGGGGGCCGCAGTACACCGATAAACTCATCTTT. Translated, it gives CALGRCVPKYWGPQYTDKLIF.

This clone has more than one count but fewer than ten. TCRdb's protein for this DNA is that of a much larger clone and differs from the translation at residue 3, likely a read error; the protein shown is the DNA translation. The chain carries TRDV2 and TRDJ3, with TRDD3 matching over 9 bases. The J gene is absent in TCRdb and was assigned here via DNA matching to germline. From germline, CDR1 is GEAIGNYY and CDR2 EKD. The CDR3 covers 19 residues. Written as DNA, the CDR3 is TGTGCCTATGACACCCTAGTGGGGGATAGTCCCTGGGACACCCGACAGATGTTTTTC. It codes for CAYDTLVGDSPWDTRQMFF.

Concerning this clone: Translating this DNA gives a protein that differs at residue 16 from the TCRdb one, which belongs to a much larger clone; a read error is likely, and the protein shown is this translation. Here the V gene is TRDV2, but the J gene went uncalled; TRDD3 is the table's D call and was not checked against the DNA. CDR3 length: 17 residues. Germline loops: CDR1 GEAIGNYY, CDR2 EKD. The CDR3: CACDTASGGRITDKLTF. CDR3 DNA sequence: TGTGCCTGTGACACCGCGTCTGGGGGACGAATTACCGATAAACTCACCTTT.

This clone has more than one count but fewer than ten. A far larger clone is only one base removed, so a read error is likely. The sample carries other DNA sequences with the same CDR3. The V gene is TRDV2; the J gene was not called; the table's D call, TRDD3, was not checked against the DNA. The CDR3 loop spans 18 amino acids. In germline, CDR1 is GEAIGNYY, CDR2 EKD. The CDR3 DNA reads TGTGCCTGTGACTCCTTACTGGGGGATAAAGTCAACACCGATAAACTCATCTTC. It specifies CACDSLLGDKVNTDKLIF.

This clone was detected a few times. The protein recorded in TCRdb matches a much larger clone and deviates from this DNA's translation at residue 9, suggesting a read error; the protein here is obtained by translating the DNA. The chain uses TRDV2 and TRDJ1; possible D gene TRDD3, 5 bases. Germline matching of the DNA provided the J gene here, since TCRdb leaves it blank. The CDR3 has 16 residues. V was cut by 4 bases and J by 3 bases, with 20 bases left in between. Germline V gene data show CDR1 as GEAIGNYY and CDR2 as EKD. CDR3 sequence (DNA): TGTGCCTGTGAAACTATGGGGTCCTGGTCATCCGATAAACTCATCTTT. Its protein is CACETMGSWSSDKLIF.

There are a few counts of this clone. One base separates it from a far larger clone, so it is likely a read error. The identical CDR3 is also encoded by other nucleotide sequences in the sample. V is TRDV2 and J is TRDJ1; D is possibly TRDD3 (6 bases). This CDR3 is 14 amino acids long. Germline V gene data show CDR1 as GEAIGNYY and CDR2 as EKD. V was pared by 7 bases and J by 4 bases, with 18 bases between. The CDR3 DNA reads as TGTGCCTGCGATACAATGGGGGTGGACGATAAACTCATCTTT. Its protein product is CACDTMGVDDKLIF.

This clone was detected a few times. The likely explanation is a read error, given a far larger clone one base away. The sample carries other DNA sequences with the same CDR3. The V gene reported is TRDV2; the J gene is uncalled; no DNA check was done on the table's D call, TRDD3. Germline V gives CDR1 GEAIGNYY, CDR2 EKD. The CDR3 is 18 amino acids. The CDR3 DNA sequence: TGTGCCTGTGACACCGGGAAGTTACTGGGGGATACGCCCGATAAGCTCATCTTT. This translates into CACDTGKLLGDTPDKLIF.